This T cell receptor beta chain is drawn from a study of control samples from healthy donors and cancer patients. The table came from immunoSEQ multiplex PCR; TCRdb's copy has only in-frame clones and leaves some out. The table has roughly 170,000 clones, roughly 93% seen once. This CDR3 spans 13 amino acids. Germline V lookup: CDR1 KGHDR, CDR2 SFDVKD. Trimming cost V 6 bases and J 8 bases, with 13 bases left between them. The sample comprised blood. This clonotype was sampled from a woman aged 60-70 years in good health. V and J are TRBV24-1 and TRBJ2-1; perhaps TRBD1 as D (6 bases). CDR3 sequence: CATSPQGSDEQFF. The CDR3 DNA is TGTGCCACCAGTCCACAGGGATCCGATGAGCAGTTCTTC.